One and the same sample provided the 2 T cell receptor beta chains below, sequenced in a study of molecular identifiers for immune sequencing clone quantification. TCRdb used MiXCR to reprocess the PCR reads, holding one entry per CDR3 protein. Of about 640,000 distinct CDR3 sequences in the sample, 20% were seen once. The sample was naive CD8+ T cells from blood, with Jurkat cell RNA spiked in. This sample's subset: FACS-sorted CD8+CD4-CCR7+CD45RA+ naive T cells. These TCRs come from a human donor in good health. Some libraries in this study had Jurkat cell RNA spiked in.

The sample holds many counts of this clonotype. The genes are TRBV24-1 and TRBJ2-2; 9 nucleotides line up with TRBD2. Germline V lookup: CDR1 KGHDR, CDR2 SFDVKD. The length of the CDR3 is 15 residues. The V and J ends lost 9 bases and 4 bases, in that order; junction bases with no gene match: 8. Here the CDR3 reads CATGGLAGVTGELFF. The DNA for the CDR3 is TGTGCCACCGGCGGCTTAGCGGGGGTCACCGGGGAGCTGTTTTTT.

In this sample, this clonotype turned up many times. The gene calls are TRBV29-1 and TRBJ1-1, with D unclear. V was clipped by 7 bases and J by 1 base, with 19 bases between them. The CDR3 is 15 amino acids. Germline V CDR1 and CDR2: SQVTM, ANQGSEA. Here the CDR3 reads CSALRQDWGNTEAFF. The CDR3 DNA reads as TGCAGCGCCCTAAGGCAGGATTGGGGGAACACTGAAGCTTTCTTT.